This TCR beta chain was retrieved from a study of breast tumors, draining lymph nodes, adjacent tissues. Study-level findings and limits: The data were judged consistent with most tumor T cells coming from lymph node and expanding in tumor. Compared with basal-like, luminal-like tumors shared significantly more repertoire with nontumor tissue.

TCRdb analysed the multiplex PCR reads with MiXCR anew, one entry per CDR3 protein. The table lists about 46,000 distinct CDR3 sequences, about 21% of them singletons, with about 7.6% in the top ten. CDR1 and CDR2 (germline): SEHNR, FQNEAQ (reference sequence). The CDR3 is made up of 11 amino acids. With 10 bases removed from V and 5 bases from J, the gap between germline ends came to 11 bases. This clonotype has ten or more counts. The antigen is undetermined. The receptor comes from a female donor with breast cancer. Some clones in this sample may be carry-over from other donors' samples. The sequenced sample was breast tumor tissue. This chain uses TRBV7-9 with TRBJ2-5; no definite D call. The CDR3 loop is CATLQRETQYF. The CDR3 DNA is TGTGCCACCTTGCAAAGGGAGACCCAGTACTTC.